Listed below are T cell receptor beta chains from one sample, sequenced in a study of shared clonotypes between healthy human individuals. Method: immunoSEQ multiplex PCR; TCRdb's copy keeps in-frame clones and lacks some. The sample consists of 2 million to 2.5 million clones, approximately 95% of them appearing once. The sequenced sample consisted of naive CD4+ T cells from PBMCs. Receptors were obtained from a man between 18 and 35 years old in good health. Some clones in this sample may be carry-over from other donors' samples. The CDR3 runs from the conserved cysteine through the conserved F or W. A D gene is named only where the DNA matches it firmly. The size field is filled for only some rows; it gives once, few, many or a size class.

NA	TRBV7-3	TRBJ2-3	TRBD2	CASSLTSGSGTDTQYF	TGTGCCAGCAGCCTCACTAGCGGGAGTGGCACAGATACGCAGTATTTT
NA	TRBV5-4	TRBJ1-4	NA	CASSLRVGEKLFF	TGTGCCAGCAGCCTAAGGGTCGGGGAAAAACTGTTTTTT
NA	TRBV7-2	TRBJ1-1	NA	CASSPEGGGGWYTEAFF	TGTGCCAGCAGCCCCGAGGGGGGGGGCGGTTGGTACACTGAAGCTTTCTTT
NA	TRBV7-2	TRBJ2-1	TRBD1	CASSFDRAPYNEQFF	TGTGCCAGCAGCTTCGACAGGGCCCCCTACAATGAGCAGTTCTTC
NA	TRBV28	TRBJ1-1	NA	CASSLVTVMNTEAFF	TGTGCCAGCAGTTTGGTGACAGTCATGAACACTGAAGCTTTCTTT
NA	TRBV5-1	TRBJ2-1	TRBD1	CASKTRTGLTSEQFF	TGCGCCAGCAAAACGCGGACAGGGCTTACAAGTGAGCAGTTCTTC
NA	TRBV4-1	TRBJ2-7	TRBD1	CASSQGTGFSSYEQYF	TGCGCCAGCAGCCAAGGGACAGGGTTTAGCTCCTACGAGCAGTACTTC
NA	TRBV28	TRBJ2-5	NA	CASGRQETQYF	TGTGCCAGCGGGAGGCAAGAGACCCAGTACTTC
NA	TRBV6-1	TRBJ2-1	TRBD2	CASSEAVGGRAYNEQFF	TGTGCCAGCAGTGAAGCCGTGGGCGGGAGGGCCTACAATGAGCAGTTCTTC
NA	TRBV7-2	TRBJ2-1	NA	CASSLAYGGWNEQFF	TGTGCCAGCAGCTTAGCTTACGGGGGCTGGAATGAGCAGTTCTTC
NA	TRBV4-3	TRBJ2-7	NA	CASSLLPGGYEQYF	TGCGCCAGCAGCCTCCTTCCCGGGGGCTACGAGCAGTACTTC
NA	TRBV7-2	TRBJ1-5	TRBD1	CASSPGQGQPQHF	TGTGCCAGCAGCCCCGGACAGGGACAACCCCAGCATTTT
NA	TRBV7-9	TRBJ1-3	NA	CASSLVWSAGNTIYF	TGTGCCAGCAGCTTAGTCTGGTCCGCTGGAAACACCATATATTTT
NA	TRBV28	TRBJ2-1	TRBD2	CASSLGPGRVRSYNEQFF	TGTGCCAGCAGTTTAGGCCCCGGGAGGGTCCGATCCTACAATGAGCAGTTCTTC
NA	TRBV9	TRBJ2-1	TRBD2	CASSRTSTVVDNEQFF	TGTGCCAGCAGCCGGACTAGCACCGTCGTCGACAATGAGCAGTTCTTC
NA	TRBV2	TRBJ1-5	NA	CASSFEGNQPQHF	TGTGCCAGCAGTTTTGAGGGCAATCAGCCCCAGCATTTT
NA	TRBV6-1	TRBJ2-1	NA	CASSEAGGRGNNEQFF	TGTGCCAGCAGTGAAGCGGGCGGTAGGGGGAACAATGAGCAGTTCTTC
NA	TRBV9	TRBJ2-7	NA	CASSASQGYEQYF	TGTGCCAGCAGCGCCTCACAGGGTTACGAGCAGTACTTC
NA	TRBV2	TRBJ1-1	NA	CASSTDSPEAFF	TGTGCCAGCAGTACAGACAGCCCTGAAGCTTTCTTT
NA	TRBV28	TRBJ2-1	TRBD2	CASSLGFIGLAGTGQFF	TGTGCCAGCAGTCTAGGGTTTATAGGACTAGCGGGAACTGGGCAGTTCTTC
NA	TRBV6-5	TRBJ2-3	TRBD2	CASASGAGNTQYF	TGTGCCAGTGCTAGCGGGGCAGGGAATACGCAGTATTTT
NA	TRBV6-6	TRBJ2-7	TRBD2	CASRIAGDFYEQYF	TGTGCCAGCAGGATAGCGGGAGACTTTTACGAGCAGTACTTC
NA	TRBV14	TRBJ2-2	NA	CASSQDITGELFF	TGTGCCAGCAGCCAAGATATAACCGGGGAGCTGTTTTTT
NA	TRBV7-3	TRBJ2-5	NA	CASSLEQQETQYF	TGTGCCAGCAGCCTCGAACAGCAAGAGACCCAGTACTTC
NA	TRBV28	TRBJ2-7	TRBD2	CASSPTSGYEQYF	TGTGCCAGCAGTCCCACTAGCGGGTACGAGCAGTACTTC
once	TRBV6-5	TRBJ1-4	NA	CASSVGQFSEKLFF	TGTGCCAGCAGCGTCGGACAGTTTAGTGAAAAACTGTTTTTT
NA	TRBV4-1	TRBJ2-1	TRBD2	CASSQGLAGVSYEQFF	TGCGCCAGCAGCCAAGGGCTAGCGGGAGTAAGCTATGAGCAGTTCTTC
NA	TRBV28	TRBJ2-3	NA	CASSSRVGTDTQYF	TGTGCCAGCAGCTCCAGGGTAGGCACAGATACGCAGTATTTT
NA	TRBV5-1	TRBJ1-4	NA	CASSLMTDEKLFF	TGCGCCAGCAGCTTGATGACGGACGAAAAACTGTTTTTT
NA	TRBV12-5	TRBJ2-1	TRBD2	CASGLGSGSSYNEQFF	TGTGCTAGTGGTTTAGGTAGCGGGAGCTCCTACAATGAGCAGTTCTTC
NA	TRBV9	TRBJ2-5	TRBD2	CASSVLSSGQETQYF	TGTGCCAGCAGCGTCCTTTCTAGCGGCCAAGAGACCCAGTACTTC
NA	TRBV5-4	TRBJ1-2	TRBD1	CASRTMGGGNGYTF	TGTGCCAGCAGGACGATGGGAGGGGGCAATGGCTACACCTTC
NA	TRBV7-9	TRBJ2-3	NA	CASSFRGSTDTQYF	TGTGCCAGCAGCTTTAGGGGAAGCACAGATACGCAGTATTTT
NA	TRBV28	TRBJ1-1	NA	CASSLRGTEAFF	TGTGCCAGCAGTTTAAGGGGTACTGAAGCTTTCTTT
NA	TRBV11-2	TRBJ1-2	NA	CASSLGRGLSYGYTF	TGTGCCAGCAGCTTAGGTCGCGGGTTATCTTATGGCTACACCTTC
NA	TRBV7-3	TRBJ2-5	NA	CASSSPGDWTQYF	TGTGCCAGCAGCTCGCCGGGAGACTGGACCCAGTACTTC
NA	TRBV15	TRBJ2-7	NA	CATSRDQHRDEQYF	TGTGCCACCAGCAGAGATCAACACCGGGACGAGCAGTACTTC
NA	TRBV7-9	TRBJ1-2	TRBD1	CASRGQASNYGYTF	TGTGCCAGCAGAGGACAGGCTTCTAACTATGGCTACACCTTC
NA	TRBV29-1	TRBJ2-3	NA	CSVPRVRDTQYF	TGCAGCGTACCGAGAGTGAGGGATACGCAGTATTTT
NA	TRBV2	TRBJ1-2	NA	CASSRAYGYTF	TGTGCCAGCAGTCGAGCCTATGGCTACACCTTC
NA	TRBV15	TRBJ2-1	NA	CATSTRGGAVNEQFF	TGTGCCACCAGCACCAGAGGTGGGGCCGTCAATGAGCAGTTCTTC
NA	TRBV18	TRBJ2-2	TRBD2	CASSPGLPRNTGELFF	TGTGCCAGCTCACCGGGACTACCAAGAAACACCGGGGAGCTGTTTTTT
NA	TRBV21-1	TRBJ2-6	NA	CASIGSYYGANVLTF	TGTGCCTCGATCGGGAGCTACTACGGGGCCAACGTCCTGACTTTC
NA	TRBV5-1	TRBJ2-1	TRBD2	CASSFSLGVLAGGLREQFF	TGCGCCAGCAGCTTCAGTCTAGGGGTCCTAGCGGGAGGGCTCCGGGAGCAGTTCTTC
NA	TRBV4-1	TRBJ2-7	NA	CASSQRQDFYEQYF	TGCGCCAGCAGCCAAAGACAGGATTTCTACGAGCAGTACTTC
once	TRBV18	TRBJ2-2	NA	CASSPPIRTLNTGELFF	TGTGCCAGCTCACCACCGATCCGGACACTGAACACCGGGGAGCTGTTTTTT
NA	TRBV6-6	TRBJ2-5	NA	CASSPGPRGRETQYF	TGTGCCAGCAGTCCCGGGCCGCGGGGTCGGGAGACCCAGTACTTC
NA	TRBV5-1	TRBJ2-3	NA	CASIRDGIQYF	TGCGCCAGCATTAGGGACGGGATACAGTATTTT
NA	TRBV28	TRBJ1-2	NA	CAIQQGGYGYTF	TGTGCCATTCAACAGGGCGGCTATGGCTACACCTTC
NA	TRBV10-3	TRBJ2-2	NA	CAISAQGGGMNTGELFF	TGTGCCATCAGTGCCCAGGGGGGCGGGATGAACACCGGGGAGCTGTTTTTT
NA	TRBV5-4	TRBJ2-3	NA	CASSLSVTDTQYF	TGTGCCAGCAGCTTGAGCGTCACAGATACGCAGTATTTT
NA	TRBV28	TRBJ2-1	TRBD1	CASSPRTGDNEQFF	TGTGCCAGCAGTCCACGAACAGGGGACAATGAGCAGTTCTTC
few	TRBV5-1	TRBJ1-2	NA	CASSLRADYGYTF	TGCGCCAGCAGCTTGAGGGCGGACTATGGCTACACCTTC
NA	TRBV6-6	TRBJ2-2	TRBD2	CASSSSGRGNTGELFF	TGTGCCAGCAGTTCCAGCGGGAGAGGAAACACCGGGGAGCTGTTTTTT
once	TRBV7-3	TRBJ2-3	NA	CASSSQSTDTQYF	TGTGCCAGCAGCTCACAGAGCACAGATACGCAGTATTTT